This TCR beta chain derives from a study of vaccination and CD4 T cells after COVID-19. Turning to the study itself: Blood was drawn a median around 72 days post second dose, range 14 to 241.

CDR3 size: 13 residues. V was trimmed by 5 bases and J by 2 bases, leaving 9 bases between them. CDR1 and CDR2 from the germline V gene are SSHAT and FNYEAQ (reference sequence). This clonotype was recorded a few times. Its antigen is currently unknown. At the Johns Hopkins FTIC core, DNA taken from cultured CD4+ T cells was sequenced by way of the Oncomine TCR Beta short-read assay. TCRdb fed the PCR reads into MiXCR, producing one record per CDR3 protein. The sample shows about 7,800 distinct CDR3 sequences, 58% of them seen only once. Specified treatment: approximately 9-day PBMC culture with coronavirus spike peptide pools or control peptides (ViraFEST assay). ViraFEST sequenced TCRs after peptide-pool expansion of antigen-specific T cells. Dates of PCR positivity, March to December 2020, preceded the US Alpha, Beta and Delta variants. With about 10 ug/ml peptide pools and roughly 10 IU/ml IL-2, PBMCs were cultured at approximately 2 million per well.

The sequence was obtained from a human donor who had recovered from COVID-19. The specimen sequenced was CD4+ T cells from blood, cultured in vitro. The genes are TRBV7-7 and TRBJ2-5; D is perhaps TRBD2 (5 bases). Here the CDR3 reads CASSQLAQETQYF. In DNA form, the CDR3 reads TGTGCCAGCAGCCAGCTAGCTCAAGAGACCCAGTACTTC.